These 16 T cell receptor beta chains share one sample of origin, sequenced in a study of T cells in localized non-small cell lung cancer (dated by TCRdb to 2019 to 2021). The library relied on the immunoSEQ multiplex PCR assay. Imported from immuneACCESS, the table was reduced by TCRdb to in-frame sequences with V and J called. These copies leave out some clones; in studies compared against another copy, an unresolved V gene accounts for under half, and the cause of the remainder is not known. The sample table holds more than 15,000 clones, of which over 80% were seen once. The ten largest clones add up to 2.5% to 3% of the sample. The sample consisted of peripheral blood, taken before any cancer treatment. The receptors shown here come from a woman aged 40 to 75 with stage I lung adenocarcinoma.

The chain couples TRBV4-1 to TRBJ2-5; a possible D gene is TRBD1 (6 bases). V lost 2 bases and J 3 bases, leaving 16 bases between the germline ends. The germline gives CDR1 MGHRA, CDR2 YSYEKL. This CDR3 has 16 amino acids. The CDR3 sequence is CASSQYPTGSEETQYF. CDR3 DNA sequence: TGCGCCAGCAGCCAATACCCGACAGGTTCAGAAGAGACCCAGTACTTC.

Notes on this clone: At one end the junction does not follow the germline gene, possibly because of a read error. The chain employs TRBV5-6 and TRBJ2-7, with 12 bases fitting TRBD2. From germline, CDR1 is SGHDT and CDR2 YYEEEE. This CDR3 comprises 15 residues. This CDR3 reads CVSSSGLAGFYEQYF. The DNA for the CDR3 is TGTGTCAGCAGCTCCGGACTAGCGGGATTTTACGAGCAGTACTTC. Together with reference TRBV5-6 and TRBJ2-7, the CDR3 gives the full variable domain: DAGVTQSPTHLIKTRGQQVTLRCSPKSGHDTVSWYQQALGQGPQFIFQYYEEEERQRGNFPDRFSGHQFPNYSSELNVNALLLGDSALYLCVSSSGLAGFYEQYFGPGTRLTVT.

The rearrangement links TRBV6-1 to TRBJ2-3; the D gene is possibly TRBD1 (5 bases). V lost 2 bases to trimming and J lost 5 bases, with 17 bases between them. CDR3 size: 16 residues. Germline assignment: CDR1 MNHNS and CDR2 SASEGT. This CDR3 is CASSEWGGQGGDTQYF. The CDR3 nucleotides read TGTGCCAGCAGTGAATGGGGCGGCCAGGGCGGAGATACGCAGTATTTT.

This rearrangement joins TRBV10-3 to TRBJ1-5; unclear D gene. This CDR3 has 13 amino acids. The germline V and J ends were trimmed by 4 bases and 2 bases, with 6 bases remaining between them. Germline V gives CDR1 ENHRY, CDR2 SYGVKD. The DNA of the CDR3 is TGTGCCATCAGTGGGACGGGCAATCAGCCCCAGCATTTT. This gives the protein CAISGTGNQPQHF.

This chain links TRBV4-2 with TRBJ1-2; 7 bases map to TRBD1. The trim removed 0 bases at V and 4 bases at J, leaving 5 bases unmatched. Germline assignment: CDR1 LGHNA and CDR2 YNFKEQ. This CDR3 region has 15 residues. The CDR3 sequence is CASSQDTDRSYGYTF. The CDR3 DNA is TGTGCCAGCAGCCAAGATACGGACAGGAGCTATGGCTACACCTTC.

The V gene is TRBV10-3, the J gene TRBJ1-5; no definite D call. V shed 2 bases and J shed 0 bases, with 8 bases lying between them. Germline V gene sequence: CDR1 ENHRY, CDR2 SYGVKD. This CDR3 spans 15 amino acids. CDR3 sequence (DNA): TGTGCCATCAGTGAGGGCAGAAATAGCAATCAGCCCCAGCATTTT. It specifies CAISEGRNSNQPQHF.

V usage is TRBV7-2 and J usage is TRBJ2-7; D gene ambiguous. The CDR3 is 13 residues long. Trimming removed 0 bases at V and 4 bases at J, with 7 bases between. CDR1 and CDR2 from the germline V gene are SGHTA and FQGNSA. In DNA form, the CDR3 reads TGTGCCAGCAGCTTAGCGCGTCAGTACGAGCAGTACTTC. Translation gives CASSLARQYEQYF.

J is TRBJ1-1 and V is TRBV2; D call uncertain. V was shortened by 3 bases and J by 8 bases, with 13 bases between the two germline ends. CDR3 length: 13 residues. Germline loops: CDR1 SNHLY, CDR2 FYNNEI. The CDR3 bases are TGTGCCAGCAGTGACGGGCCCGCGGGGGAAGCTTTCTTT. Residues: CASSDGPAGEAFF.

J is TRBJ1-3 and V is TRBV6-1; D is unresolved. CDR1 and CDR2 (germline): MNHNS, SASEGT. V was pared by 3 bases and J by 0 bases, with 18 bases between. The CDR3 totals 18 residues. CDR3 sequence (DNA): TGTGCCAGCAGTGATGTCGTAGTGGCGGGAATCTCTGGAAACACCATATATTTT. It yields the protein CASSDVVVAGISGNTIYF.

DNA for the CDR3: TGTGCCAGTAGTATAGGGGGGGGGCAAGATACGCAGTATTTT. Translation: CASSIGGGQDTQYF. The V gene is TRBV19, the J gene TRBJ2-3, with D possibly matching TRBD2 (7 bases). CDR1 is LNHDA, CDR2 SQIVND, per germline (reference sequence). The CDR3 length is 14 residues. V lost 1 base and J lost 5, with 10 bases in between.

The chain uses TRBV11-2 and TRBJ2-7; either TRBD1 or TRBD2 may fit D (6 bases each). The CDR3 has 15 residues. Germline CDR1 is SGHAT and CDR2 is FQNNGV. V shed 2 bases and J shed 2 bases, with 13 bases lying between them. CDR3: CASSLRGTEAYEQYF. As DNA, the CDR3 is TGTGCCAGCAGCTTAAGGGGGACTGAAGCCTACGAGCAGTACTTC.

This CDR3 reads CASSLVPGIEDTQYF. The CDR3, as DNA: TGTGCCAGCAGCTTAGTGCCAGGGATTGAAGATACGCAGTATTTT. This chain uses TRBV7-2 with TRBJ2-3; perhaps TRBD1 as D (5 bases). The germline V gene has CDR1 SGHTA and CDR2 FQGNSA. Trimming stripped 1 base from V and 5 bases from J, with 13 bases between. This CDR3 is 15 amino acids long. The full variable domain, completed using reference TRBV7-2 and TRBJ2-3, is GAGVSQSPSNKVTEKGKDVELRCDPISGHTALYWYRQSLGQGLEFLIYFQGNSAPDKSGLPSDRFSAERTGGSVSTLTIQRTQQEDSAVYLCASSLVPGIEDTQYFGPGTRLTVL.

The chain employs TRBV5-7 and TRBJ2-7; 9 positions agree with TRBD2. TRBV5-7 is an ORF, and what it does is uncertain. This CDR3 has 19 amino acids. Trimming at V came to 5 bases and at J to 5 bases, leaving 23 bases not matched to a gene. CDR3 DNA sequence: TGTGCCAGCAGGTCCTTACAACCAAGATGGGCGGGAGGGGGCCACGAGCAGTACTTC. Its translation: CASRSLQPRWAGGGHEQYF.

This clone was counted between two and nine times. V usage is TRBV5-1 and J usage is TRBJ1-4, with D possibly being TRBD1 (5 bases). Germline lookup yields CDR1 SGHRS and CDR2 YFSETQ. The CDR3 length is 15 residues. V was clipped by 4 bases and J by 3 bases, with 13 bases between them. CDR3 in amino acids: CASSPETAANEKLFF. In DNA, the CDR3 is TGCGCCAGCAGCCCGGAGACAGCGGCTAATGAAAAACTGTTTTTT.

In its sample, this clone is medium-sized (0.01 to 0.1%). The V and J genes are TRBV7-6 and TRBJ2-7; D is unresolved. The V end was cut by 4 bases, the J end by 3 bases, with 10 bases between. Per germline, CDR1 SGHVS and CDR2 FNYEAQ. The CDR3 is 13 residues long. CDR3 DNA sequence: TGTGCCAGCAGCTCCGGGCCCAACTACGAGCAGTACTTC. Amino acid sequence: CASSSGPNYEQYF. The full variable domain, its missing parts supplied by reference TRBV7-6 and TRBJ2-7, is GAGVSQSPRYKVTKRGQDVALRCDPISGHVSLYWYRQALGQGPEFLTYFNYEAQQDKSGLPNDRFSAERPEGSISTLTIQRTEQRDSAMYRCASSSGPNYEQYFGPGTRLTVT.

The CDR3 DNA is TGCGCCAGCAGCCGCCTAGGAGGCGAGACCCAGTACTTC. Amino acid sequence: CASSRLGGETQYF. V and J are TRBV4-1 and TRBJ2-5; D is perhaps TRBD2 (5 bases). Deletions cut 4 bases from V and 5 bases from J, with 11 bases between. The CDR3 has 13 residues. Germline CDR1 is MGHRA and CDR2 is YSYEKL.